Described below is a single T cell receptor beta chain sequence and its context. Libraries were prepared by immunoSEQ multiplex PCR; TCRdb keeps only in-frame clonotypes and omits some of them. The sample holds roughly 58,000 clones, 80% to 95% seen once. The entry originates in a study of T cell changes during pregnancy in multiple sclerosis. Trimming removed 8 bases from V and 7 bases from J, with 18 bases in between. CDR3 length: 15 amino acids. Germline loops: CDR1 MNHEY, CDR2 SVGAGI. The clonotype comes from a female donor in good health, enrolled as a control in a pregnancy study. This sequence joins TRBV6-5 and TRBJ1-6; D perhaps matches TRBD1 (5 bases). Source: CD4+ T cells from peripheral blood mononuclear cells, taken after pregnancy. CDR3 region: CASREADGQNSPLHF. The CDR3 bases are TGTGCCAGCCGGGAGGCGGACGGACAAAATTCACCCCTCCACTTT.